This T cell receptor beta chain was found in a study of radiation and T cells in renal cell carcinoma. General study points: From baseline, blood top tumor clonotypes peaked at 2 weeks post-radiation.

On this clone: Its specificity is unknown.

Stated time point: blood 4 weeks post-SBRT, at nephrectomy. Treatment of the sample: 15 Gy SBRT to primary tumor, nephrectomy 4 weeks later. Radiation-treated patients gave blood at baseline, week 2 and week 4. The V and J ends lost 0 bases and 4 bases respectively, with 6 bases between them. The CDR3 is 13 amino acids. Germline V gene lookup returns CDR1 LNHDA and CDR2 SQIVND (reference sequence). Only in-frame clones appear in the TCRdb table, and some are missing; sequencing was by immunoSEQ multiplex PCR. The sample has around 95,000 clones, 70% to 85% seen once; the top ten hold approximately 7.7%.

V gene TRBV19 combines with J gene TRBJ1-2; D is uncertain. This TCR was recovered from a man aged 60 to 69 with renal cell carcinoma. Sequencing was performed on blood, taken from a patient whose treatment included radiotherapy and nephrectomy. The CDR3 sequence: CASSIDGFYGYTF. CDR3 nucleotides: TGTGCCAGTAGTATAGACGGATTCTATGGCTACACCTTC.